This T cell receptor (beta chain) was documented in a study of brain metastases from non-small cell lung cancer. TCRdb keeps only in-frame clones here, not all; method: immunoSEQ multiplex PCR. The sample yields over 450 clones, over 85% seen once. Trimming removed 1 base at V and 5 bases at J, with 4 bases between. The CDR3 is 12 residues long. In germline, CDR1 is LGHNA, CDR2 YNFKEQ. Sequenced: primary lung tumor tissue. J is TRBJ2-3 and V is TRBV4-2; D gene unclear. This receptor was obtained from a donor at least 40 years old with non-small cell lung cancer. This CDR3 is CASSQAGDTQYF. The CDR3 region has the DNA TGTGCCAGCAGCCAAGCGGGAGATACGCAGTATTTT.